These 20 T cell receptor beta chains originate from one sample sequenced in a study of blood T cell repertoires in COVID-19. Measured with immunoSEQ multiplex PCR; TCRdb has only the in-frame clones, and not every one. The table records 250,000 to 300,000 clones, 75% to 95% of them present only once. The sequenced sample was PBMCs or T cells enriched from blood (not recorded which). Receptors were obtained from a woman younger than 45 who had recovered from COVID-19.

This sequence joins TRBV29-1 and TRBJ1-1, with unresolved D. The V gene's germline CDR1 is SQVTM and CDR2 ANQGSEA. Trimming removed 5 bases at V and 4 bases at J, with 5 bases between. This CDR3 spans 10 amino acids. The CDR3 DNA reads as TGCAGCGTTATATCCACTGAAGCTTTCTTT. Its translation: CSVISTEAFF.

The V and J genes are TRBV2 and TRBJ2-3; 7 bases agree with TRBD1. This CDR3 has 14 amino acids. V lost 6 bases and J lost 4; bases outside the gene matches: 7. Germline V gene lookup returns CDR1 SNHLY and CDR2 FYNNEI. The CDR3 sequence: CASRDREKSDTQYF. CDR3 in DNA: TGTGCCAGCAGAGACAGGGAAAAGTCAGATACGCAGTATTTT.

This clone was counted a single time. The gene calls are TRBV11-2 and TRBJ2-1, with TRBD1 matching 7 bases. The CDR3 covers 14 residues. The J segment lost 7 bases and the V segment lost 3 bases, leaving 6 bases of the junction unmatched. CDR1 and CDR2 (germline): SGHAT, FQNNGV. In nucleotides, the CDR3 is TGTGCCAGCAGCTTGACAGGGTCTGGGAATGAGCAGTTCTTC. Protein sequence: CASSLTGSGNEQFF. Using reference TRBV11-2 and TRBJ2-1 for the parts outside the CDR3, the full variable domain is EAGVAQSPRYKIIEKRQSVAFWCNPISGHATLYWYQQILGQGPKLLIQFQNNGVVDDSQLPKDRFSAERLKGVDSTLKIQPAKLEDSAVYLCASSLTGSGNEQFFGPGTRLTVL.

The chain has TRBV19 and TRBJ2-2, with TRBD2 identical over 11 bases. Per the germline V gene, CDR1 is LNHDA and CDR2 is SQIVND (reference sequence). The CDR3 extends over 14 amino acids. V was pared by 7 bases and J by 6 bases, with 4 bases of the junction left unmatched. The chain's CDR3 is CASTLAGVPGELFF. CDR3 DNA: TGTGCCAGTACACTAGCGGGAGTCCCCGGGGAGCTGTTTTTT.

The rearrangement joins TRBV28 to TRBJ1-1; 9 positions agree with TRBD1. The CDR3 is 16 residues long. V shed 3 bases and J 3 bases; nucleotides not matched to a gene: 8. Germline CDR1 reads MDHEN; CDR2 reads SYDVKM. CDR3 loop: CASSLGHRTGDTEAFF. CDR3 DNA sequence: TGTGCCAGCAGTTTGGGCCACAGGACAGGGGACACTGAAGCTTTCTTT.

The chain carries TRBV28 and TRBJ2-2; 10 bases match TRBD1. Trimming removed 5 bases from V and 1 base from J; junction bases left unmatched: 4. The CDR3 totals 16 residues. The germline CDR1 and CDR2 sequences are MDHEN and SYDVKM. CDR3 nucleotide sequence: TGTGCCAGCAGTCCCTGGACAGGGGGGAACACCGGGGAGCTGTTTTTT. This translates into CASSPWTGGNTGELFF.

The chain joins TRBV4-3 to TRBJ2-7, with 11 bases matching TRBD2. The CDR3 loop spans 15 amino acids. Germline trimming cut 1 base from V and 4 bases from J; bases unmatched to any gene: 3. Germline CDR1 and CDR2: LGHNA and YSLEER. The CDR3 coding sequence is TGCGCCAGCAGCCAAGGTACTAGCGGGAGATACGAGCAGTACTTC. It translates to CASSQGTSGRYEQYF.

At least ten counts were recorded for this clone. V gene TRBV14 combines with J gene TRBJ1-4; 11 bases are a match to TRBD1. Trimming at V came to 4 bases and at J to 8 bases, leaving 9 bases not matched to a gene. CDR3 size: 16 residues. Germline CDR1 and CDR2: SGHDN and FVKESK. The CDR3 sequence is CASSLGTGGLGEKLFF. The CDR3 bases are TGTGCCAGCAGCCTCGGGACAGGGGGTCTCGGGGAAAAACTGTTTTTT. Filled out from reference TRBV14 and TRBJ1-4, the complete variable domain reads EAGVTQFPSHSVIEKGQTVTLRCDPISGHDNLYWYRRVMGKEIKFLLHFVKESKQDESGMPNNRFLAERTGGTYSTLKVQPAELEDSGVYFCASSLGTGGLGEKLFFGSGTQLSVL.

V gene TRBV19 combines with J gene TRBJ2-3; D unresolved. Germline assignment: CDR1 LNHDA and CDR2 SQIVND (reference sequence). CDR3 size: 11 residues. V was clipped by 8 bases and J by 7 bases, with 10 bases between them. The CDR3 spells CASSKRNTQYF. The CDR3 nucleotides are TGTGCCAGTTCCAAGAGAAATACGCAGTATTTT.

CDR3 bases: TGTGCCAGCAGCAGGGGGCAGGGTGGGACCCAGTACTTC. Translating it yields CASSRGQGGTQYF. V and J are TRBV9 and TRBJ2-5; the match to TRBD1 covers 7 bases. Germline CDR1 and CDR2: SGDLS and YYNGEE. This CDR3 contains 13 residues. V lost 4 bases and J lost 7; bases outside the gene matches: 7.

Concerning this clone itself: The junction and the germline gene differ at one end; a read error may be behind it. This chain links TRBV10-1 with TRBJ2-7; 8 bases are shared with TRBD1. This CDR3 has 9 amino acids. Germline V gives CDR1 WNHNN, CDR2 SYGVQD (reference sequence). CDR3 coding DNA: TGCGCCAGCAGTCGACAGGGGTGCTTC. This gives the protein CASSRQGCF.

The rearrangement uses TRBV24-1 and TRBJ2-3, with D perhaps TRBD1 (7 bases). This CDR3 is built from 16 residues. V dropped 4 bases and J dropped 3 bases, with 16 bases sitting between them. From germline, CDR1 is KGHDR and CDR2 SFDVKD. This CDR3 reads CATSDGGQRSTDTQYF. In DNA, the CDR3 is TGTGCCACCAGTGACGGGGGACAGAGGAGTACAGATACGCAGTATTTT.

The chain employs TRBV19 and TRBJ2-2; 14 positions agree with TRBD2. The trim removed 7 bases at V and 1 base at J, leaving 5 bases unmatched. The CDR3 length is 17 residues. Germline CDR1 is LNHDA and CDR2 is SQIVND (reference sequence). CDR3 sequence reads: CASIPGTSGRNTGELFF. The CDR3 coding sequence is TGTGCCAGTATCCCTGGGACTAGCGGGAGGAACACCGGGGAGCTGTTTTTT.

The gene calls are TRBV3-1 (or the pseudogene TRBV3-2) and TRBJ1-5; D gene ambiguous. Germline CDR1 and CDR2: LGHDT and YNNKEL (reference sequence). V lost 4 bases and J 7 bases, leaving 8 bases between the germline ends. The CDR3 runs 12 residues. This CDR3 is CASSLSNQPQHF. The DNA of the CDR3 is TGTGCCAGCAGCCTATCTAACCAGCCCCAGCATTTT.

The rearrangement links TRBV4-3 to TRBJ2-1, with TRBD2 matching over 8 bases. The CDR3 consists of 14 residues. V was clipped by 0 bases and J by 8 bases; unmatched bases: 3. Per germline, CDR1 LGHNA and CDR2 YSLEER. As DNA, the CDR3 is TGCGCCAGCAGCCAAGATGAGCGGGGGCATGAGCAGTTCTTC. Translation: CASSQDERGHEQFF.

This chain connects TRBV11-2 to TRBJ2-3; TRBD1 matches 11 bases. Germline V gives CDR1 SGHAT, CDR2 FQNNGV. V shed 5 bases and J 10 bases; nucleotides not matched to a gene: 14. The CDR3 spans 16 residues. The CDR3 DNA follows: TGTGCCAGCAGCCAAGGGACAGGGGGTACCCAGGCCGCGCAGTATTTT. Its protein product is CASSQGTGGTQAAQYF.

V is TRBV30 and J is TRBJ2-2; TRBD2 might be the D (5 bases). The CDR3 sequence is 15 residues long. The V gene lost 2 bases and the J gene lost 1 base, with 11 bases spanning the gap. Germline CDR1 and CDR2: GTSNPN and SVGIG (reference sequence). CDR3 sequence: CAWSSAGMNTGELFF. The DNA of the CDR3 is TGTGCCTGGAGTTCCGCCGGGATGAACACCGGGGAGCTGTTTTTT.

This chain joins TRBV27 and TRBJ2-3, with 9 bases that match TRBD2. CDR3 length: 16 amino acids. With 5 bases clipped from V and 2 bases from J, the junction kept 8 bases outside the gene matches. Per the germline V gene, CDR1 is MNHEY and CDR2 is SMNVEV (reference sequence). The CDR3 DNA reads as TGTGCCAGCAGTCTGCTGACTAGCGGCTACACAGATACGCAGTATTTT. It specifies CASSLLTSGYTDTQYF.

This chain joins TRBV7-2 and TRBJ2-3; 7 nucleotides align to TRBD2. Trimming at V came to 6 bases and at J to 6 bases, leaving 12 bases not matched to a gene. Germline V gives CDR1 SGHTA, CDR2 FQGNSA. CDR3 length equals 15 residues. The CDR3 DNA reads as TGTGCCAGCAGATTGAGAGGAGCGGGAAGCGATACGCAGTATTTT. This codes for CASRLRGAGSDTQYF.

CDR3 residues: CASHQGSVVGNQPQHF. CDR3 in DNA: TGTGCCAGTCACCAGGGAAGCGTGGTTGGCAATCAGCCCCAGCATTTT. This chain connects TRBV19 to TRBJ1-5; D is perhaps TRBD1 (5 bases). The length of the CDR3 is 16 residues. V lost 8 bases and J lost 2, with 19 bases in between. The germline V gene has CDR1 LNHDA and CDR2 SQIVND (reference sequence).